These T cell receptor beta chains were read from a single sample in a study of metastatic and nonmetastatic thyroid tumors. TCRdb re-called the PCR reads via MiXCR. The table includes about 24,000 clones, approximately 24% detected once. The sequenced sample was blood. These receptors all come from a female donor with papillary thyroid cancer or a benign thyroid nodule (not recorded which). Some clones in this sample may be carry-over from other donors' samples. CDR3s include the opening cysteine and the closing phenylalanine or tryptophan. D genes are given only for firm matches. A clone size is listed for some rows: how often the clone was seen (once, few, many), or a class if it is expanded.

size	V	J	D	CDR3	DNA
many	TRBV11-2	TRBJ2-5	TRBD2	CASSLDSPGLAGAQETQYF	TGTGCCAGCAGCTTAGATAGTCCCGGACTAGCGGGGGCACAAGAGACCCAGTACTTC
many	TRBV5-1	TRBJ1-4	-	CASSVQGSTNEKLFF	TGCGCCAGCAGCGTACAGGGTTCTACTAATGAAAAACTGTTTTTT
many	TRBV9	TRBJ2-1	-	CASSGGGVRFF	TGTGCCAGCAGCGGAGGGGGAGTCCGCTTCTTC
many	TRBV18	TRBJ2-5	TRBD2	CASSSEREGRETQYF	TGTGCCAGCTCATCTGAGAGGGAGGGTCGGGAGACCCAGTACTTC
many	TRBV2	TRBJ1-2	-	CASRQESTNYGYTF	TGTGCCAGCAGGCAGGAGTCGACTAACTATGGCTACACCTTC
medium-sized	TRBV19	TRBJ1-6	TRBD1	CASSGTGGYSPLHF	TGTGCCAGTAGCGGGACAGGGGGCTATTCACCCCTCCACTTT
medium-sized	TRBV6-1	TRBJ2-7	TRBD2	CASSSGLAGFYEQYF	TGTGCCAGCAGCTCGGGACTAGCGGGATTCTACGAGCAGTACTTC
many	TRBV2	TRBJ2-2	TRBD1	CASRGTGNTGELFF	TGTGCCAGCAGGGGGACAGGGAACACCGGGGAGCTGTTTTTT
many	TRBV7-6	TRBJ2-3	-	CASSLEVGTDTQYF	TGTGCCAGCAGCTTAGAGGTGGGCACAGATACGCAGTATTTT
-	TRBV20-1	TRBJ2-5	-	CSDRGGKQETQYF	TGCAGTGATAGAGGAGGTAAACAAGAGACCCAGTACTTC
many	TRBV20-1	TRBJ2-3	TRBD2	CSASGLATDTQYF	TGCAGTGCTAGCGGACTAGCCACAGATACGCAGTATTTT
many	TRBV20-1	TRBJ2-4	TRBD1	CSARDIDRGTLLAKNIQYF	TGCAGTGCTAGAGATATAGACAGGGGAACCCTACTAGCCAAAAACATTCAGTACTTC
many	TRBV24-1	TRBJ1-1	TRBD1	CATSDHPQGAGNTEAFF	TGTGCCACCAGTGATCATCCACAGGGGGCAGGGAACACTGAAGCTTTCTTT
many	TRBV20-1	TRBJ2-3	TRBD2	CSARVTHGWVAGGTDTQYF	TGCAGTGCTAGAGTAACCCATGGTTGGGTAGCGGGAGGCACAGATACGCAGTATTTT
-	TRBV3-1	TRBJ2-1	-	CASSQVWSTSSEQFF	TGTGCCAGCAGCCAGGTGTGGTCCACTTCAAGTGAGCAGTTCTTC
-	TRBV11-2	TRBJ1-6	TRBD1	CANIIEQGATSPLHF	TGTGCCAACATCATCGAACAGGGGGCGACTTCACCCCTCCACTTT
many	TRBV2	TRBJ2-5	-	CASSGAKSGQYF	TGTGCCAGCAGTGGAGCAAAAAGCGGTCAGTACTTC
medium-sized	TRBV5-1	TRBJ1-1	-	CASSLQGGDTEAFF	TGCGCCAGCAGCCTTCAGGGTGGGGACACTGAAGCTTTCTTT
-	TRBV4-2	TRBJ2-3	TRBD2	CASSKFQTSGTSDTQYF	TGTGCCAGCAGCAAGTTCCAGACTAGCGGGACATCAGATACGCAGTATTTT
many	TRBV6-1	TRBJ2-5	-	CASRTLGAGQGRETQYF	TGTGCCAGCAGAACCTTGGGAGCAGGGCAGGGTCGTGAGACCCAGTACTTC
few	TRBV6-1	TRBJ2-2	-	CASIDFGHGNTGELFF	TGTGCCAGCATTGACTTTGGACATGGGAACACCGGGGAGCTGTTTTTT
medium-sized	TRBV6-1	TRBJ2-7	-	CASSLEGGGSYEQYF	TGTGCCAGCAGCCTAGAAGGAGGGGGCTCCTACGAGCAGTACTTC
many	TRBV20-1	TRBJ2-3	TRBD2	CSAGGLAGGYTDTQYF	TGCAGTGCTGGGGGTCTAGCGGGAGGGTACACAGATACGCAGTATTTT
few	TRBV6-1	TRBJ2-7	TRBD1	CASRDRGTSYEQYF	TGTGCCAGTCGGGACAGGGGGACTTCCTACGAGCAGTACTTC
few	TRBV25-1	TRBJ2-7	TRBD2	CASSSTSGSGEQYF	TGTGCCAGCAGTAGTACTAGCGGGAGCGGGGAGCAGTACTTC
many	TRBV7-3	TRBJ2-6	-	CASSSLDRRGFSGANVLTF	TGTGCCAGCAGCTCTTTGGACAGAAGAGGTTTCTCTGGGGCCAACGTCCTGACTTTC
-	TRBV27	TRBJ2-7	-	CASSLRAVGSYEQYF	TGTGCCAGCAGTTTAAGGGCAGTAGGATCCTACGAGCAGTACTTC
-	TRBV7-3	TRBJ1-4	-	CASSYNINATNEKLFF	TGTGCCAGCAGCTACAACATCAATGCAACTAATGAAAAACTGTTTTTT
-	TRBV6-1	TRBJ1-1	-	CASSEDGRGGGNTEAFF	TGTGCCAGCAGTGAAGATGGACGGGGGGGCGGGAACACTGAAGCTTTCTTT
-	TRBV7-2	TRBJ1-5	-	CASSYNWGNQPQHF	TGTGCCAGCAGCTATAATTGGGGGAATCAGCCCCAGCATTTT
many	TRBV7-9	TRBJ2-2	TRBD2	CASSFGGAGELFF	TGTGCCAGCAGCTTCGGGGGGGCCGGCGAGCTGTTTTTT
-	TRBV3-1	TRBJ2-7	TRBD2	CASSPRAGAGGEQYF	TGTGCCAGCAGCCCCCGGGCGGGAGCTGGGGGCGAGCAGTACTTC
many	TRBV5-6	TRBJ2-5	-	CASSFSRLETQYF	TGTGCCAGCAGCTTTTCGAGGTTGGAGACCCAGTACTTC
-	TRBV2	TRBJ2-2	-	CASKQYSTGGLFF	TGTGCCAGCAAACAGTACTCTACCGGGGGGCTGTTTTTT
-	TRBV7-8	TRBJ1-5	-	CASSPGTLYSNLPKHF	TGTGCCAGCAGTCCAGGGACGCTCTATAGCAATCTGCCCAAGCATTTT
many	TRBV20-1	TRBJ1-4	TRBD1	CSARPGTGNEKLFF	TGCAGTGCTCGCCCCGGGACAGGGAATGAAAAACTGTTTTTT
-	TRBV6-1	TRBJ1-1	-	CASSTQGWGTESFF	TGTGCCAGCAGCACCCAGGGGTGGGGCACTGAATCTTTCTTT
-	TRBV20-1	TRBJ2-7	-	CSASGSSNYEQYF	TGCAGTGCGTCGGGGAGTTCCAACTACGAGCAGTACTTC
many	TRBV11-3	TRBJ2-3	TRBD2	CASSHRGLAGIGHTQYF	TGTGCCAGCAGCCACCGGGGACTAGCGGGGATCGGCCATACGCAGTATTTT
medium-sized	TRBV20-1	TRBJ2-7	-	CSAPDFSGNYEQYF	TGCAGTGCCCCGGACTTCTCCGGTAACTACGAGCAGTACTTC
many	TRBV20-1	TRBJ1-5	TRBD1	CSARDQGGGQPQHF	TGCAGTGCTAGAGATCAGGGGGGAGGTCAGCCCCAGCATTTT
-	TRBV19	TRBJ2-6	-	CASKSRGSGANVLTF	TGTGCCAGTAAGTCAAGGGGCTCTGGGGCCAACGTCCTGACTTTC
-	TRBV20-1	TRBJ2-5	-	CSAIHHVRETQYF	TGCAGTGCGATTCACCATGTTCGGGAGACCCAGTACTTC
once	TRBV7-8	TRBJ1-5	-	CASSLRGYQPQHF	TGTGCCAGCAGCTTACGAGGGTATCAGCCCCAGCATTTT